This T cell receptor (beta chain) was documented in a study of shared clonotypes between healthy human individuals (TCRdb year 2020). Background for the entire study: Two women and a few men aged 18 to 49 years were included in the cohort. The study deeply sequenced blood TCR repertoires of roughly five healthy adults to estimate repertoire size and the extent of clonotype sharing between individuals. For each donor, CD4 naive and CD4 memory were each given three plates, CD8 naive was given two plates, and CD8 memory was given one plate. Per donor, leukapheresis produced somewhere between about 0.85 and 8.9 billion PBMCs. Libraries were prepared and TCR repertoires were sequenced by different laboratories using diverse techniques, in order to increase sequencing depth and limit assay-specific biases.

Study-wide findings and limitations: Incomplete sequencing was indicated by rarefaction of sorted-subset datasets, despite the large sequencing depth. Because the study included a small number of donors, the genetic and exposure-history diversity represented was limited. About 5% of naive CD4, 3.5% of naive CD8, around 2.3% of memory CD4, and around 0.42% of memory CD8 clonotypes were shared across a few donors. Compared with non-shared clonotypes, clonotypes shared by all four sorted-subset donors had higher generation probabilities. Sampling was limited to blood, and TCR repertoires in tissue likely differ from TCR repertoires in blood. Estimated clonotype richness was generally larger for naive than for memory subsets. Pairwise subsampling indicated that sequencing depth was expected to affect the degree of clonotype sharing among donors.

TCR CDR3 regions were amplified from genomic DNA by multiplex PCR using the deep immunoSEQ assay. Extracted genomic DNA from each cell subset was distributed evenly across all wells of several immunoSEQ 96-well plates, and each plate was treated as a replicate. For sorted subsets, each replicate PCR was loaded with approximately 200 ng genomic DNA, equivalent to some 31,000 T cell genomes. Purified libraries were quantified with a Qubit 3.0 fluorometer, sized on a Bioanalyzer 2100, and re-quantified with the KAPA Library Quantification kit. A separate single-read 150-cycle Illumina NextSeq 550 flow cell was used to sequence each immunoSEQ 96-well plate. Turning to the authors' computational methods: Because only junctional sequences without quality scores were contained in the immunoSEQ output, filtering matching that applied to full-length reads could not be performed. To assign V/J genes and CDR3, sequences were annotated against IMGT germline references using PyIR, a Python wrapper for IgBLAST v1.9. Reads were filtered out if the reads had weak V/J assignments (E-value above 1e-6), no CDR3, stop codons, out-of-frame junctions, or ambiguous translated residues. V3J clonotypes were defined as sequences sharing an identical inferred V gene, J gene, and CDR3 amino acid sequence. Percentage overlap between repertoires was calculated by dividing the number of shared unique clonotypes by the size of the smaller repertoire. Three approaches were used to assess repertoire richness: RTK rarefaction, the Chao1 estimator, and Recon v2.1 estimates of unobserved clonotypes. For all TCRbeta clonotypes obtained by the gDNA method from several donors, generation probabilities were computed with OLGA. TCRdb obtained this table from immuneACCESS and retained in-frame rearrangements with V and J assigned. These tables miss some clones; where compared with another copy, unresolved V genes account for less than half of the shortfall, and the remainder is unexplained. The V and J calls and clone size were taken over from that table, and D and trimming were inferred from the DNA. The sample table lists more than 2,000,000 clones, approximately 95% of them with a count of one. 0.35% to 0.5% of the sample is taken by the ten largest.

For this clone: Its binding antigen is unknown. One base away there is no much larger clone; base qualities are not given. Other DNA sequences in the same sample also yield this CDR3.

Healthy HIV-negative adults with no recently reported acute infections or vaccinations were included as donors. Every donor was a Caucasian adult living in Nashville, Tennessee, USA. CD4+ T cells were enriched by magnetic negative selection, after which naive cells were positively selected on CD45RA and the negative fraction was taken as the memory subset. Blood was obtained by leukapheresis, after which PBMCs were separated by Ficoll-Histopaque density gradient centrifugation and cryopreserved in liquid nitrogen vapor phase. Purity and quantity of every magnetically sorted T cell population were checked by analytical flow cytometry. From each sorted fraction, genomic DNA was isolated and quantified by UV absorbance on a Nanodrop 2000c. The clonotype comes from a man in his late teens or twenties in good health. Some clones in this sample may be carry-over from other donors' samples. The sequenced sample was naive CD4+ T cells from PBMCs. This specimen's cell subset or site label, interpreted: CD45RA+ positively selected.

Here is the DNA: TGTGCCAGTAGCGGACAATTGAACACTGAAGCTTTCTTT. Protein translation: CASSGQLNTEAFF. This chain joins TRBV19 to TRBJ1-1; 5 matching bases give a weak D call of TRBD1. The CDR3, from cysteine to phenylalanine, totals 13 residues. Of the read, only the CDR3 DNA is kept; its 39 bases are in frame from base 1. V sheds 6 bases and J sheds 0 bases, leaving 8 bases between their ends. CDR1 LNHDA and CDR2 SQIVND are derived from the germline V gene (reference sequence).